The clone carrying this TCR beta chain was recorded a few times. Its specificity is unknown. Other DNA sequences from this sample encode an identical CDR3 as well. This sample was taken from a study of Ad26.COV2.S vaccination and SARS-CoV-2 variants. Study summary: Donor was assigned to the Ad26.COV2.S arm of trial COV1001.

Sequenced by immunoSEQ multiplex PCR; TCRdb stores in-frame clones only, minus some. The top ten hold about 4.4% of the sample, which has some 450,000 clones, 80% to 95% seen once. Described treatment: some 20 received Ad26.COV2.S at low or high dose, single or two shots; several received placebo; per-sample allocation not given. All samples were drawn on day 63, counting from the first vaccine or placebo injection. Whoever gave the sample was an adult aged 18-55 years in Boston. Whole-study results and caveats: Substantial breadth was reported for post-vaccination spike-specific CD8+ and CD4+ T cells.

The CDR3 is made up of 13 amino acids. Per the germline V gene, CDR1 is SQVTM and CDR2 is ANQGSEA. Trimming removed 7 bases from V and 5 bases from J, with 14 bases in between. The sequencing here drew on peripheral blood, taken in a trial of Ad26.COV2.S vaccine versus placebo. The rearrangement joins TRBV29-1 to TRBJ2-2; the D gene is possibly TRBD2 (5 bases). The TCR sequence derives from a person between 18 and 65 years old who received the Ad26.COV2.S COVID-19 vaccine or a placebo. CDR3 nucleotides: TGCAGCGCCCGCGAGGGCGGAACCGGGGAGCTGTTTTTT. Translation: CSAREGGTGELFF.